The 18 T cell receptor beta chains presented below share a single source sample, sequenced in a study of shared clonotypes between healthy human individuals. Only in-frame clones appear in the TCRdb table, and some are missing; sequencing was by immunoSEQ multiplex PCR. The table has about 2.4 million clones, 93% seen once; the top ten hold 0.36%. Sequenced material: naive CD4+ T cells from PBMCs. Subset indicated: CD45RA+ positively selected. The receptors derive from a man younger than 35 in good health. Some clones in this sample may be carry-over from other donors' samples.

V usage is TRBV25-1 and J usage is TRBJ2-3, with 8 bases that match TRBD2. Germline V gene lookup returns CDR1 MGHDK and CDR2 SYGVNS. The CDR3 sequence is 15 residues long. With 6 bases clipped from V and 3 bases from J, the junction kept 8 bases outside the gene matches. The CDR3 sequence is CASSHWSGRTDTQYF. The CDR3 DNA sequence: TGTGCCAGCAGCCATTGGAGCGGGAGAACAGATACGCAGTATTTT.

The sample holds one count of this clone. Other DNA sequences from this sample encode an identical CDR3 as well. V is TRBV11-2 and J is TRBJ2-7; 8 bases map to TRBD1. CDR3 size: 15 residues. Per the germline V gene, CDR1 is SGHAT and CDR2 is FQNNGV. V lost 4 bases and J lost 2; bases outside the gene matches: 7. CDR3 in amino acids: CASSSLQGAAYEQYF. The CDR3 nucleotides are TGTGCCAGCAGCTCCCTTCAGGGGGCGGCCTACGAGCAGTACTTC.

The V call is TRBV30, the J call TRBJ2-3; TRBD1 matches at 7 bases. V lost 7 bases to trimming and J lost 0 bases; unmatched junction nucleotides: 1. CDR1 GTSNPN and CDR2 SVGIG come from the germline V gene (reference sequence). The CDR3 length is 12 residues. CDR3 in DNA: TGTGCCTCACAGGGGAGCACAGATACGCAGTATTTT. Amino acid sequence: CASQGSTDTQYF. The full variable domain, its missing parts supplied by reference TRBV30 and TRBJ2-3, is SQTIHQWPATLVQPVGSPLSLECTVEGTSNPNLYWYRQAAGRGLQLLFYSVGIGQISSEVPQNLSASRPQDRQFILSSKKLLLSDSGFYLCASQGSTDTQYFGPGTRLTVL.

The chain has TRBV14 and TRBJ2-5, with 12 nucleotides matching TRBD2. Germline assignment: CDR1 SGHDN and CDR2 FVKESK. The V gene end was trimmed by 4 bases and the J gene end by 5 bases; junction bases not matched to a gene: 17. The length of the CDR3 is 19 residues. For the CDR3, the DNA is TGTGCCAGCAGCCCGCACGGACTAGCGGGAAACCCTAAACGGGAGACCCAGTACTTC. Translated: CASSPHGLAGNPKRETQYF.

The chain uses TRBV6-1 and TRBJ2-7; D remains ambiguous. This CDR3 comprises 17 residues. Germline values: CDR1 MNHNS, CDR2 SASEGT. Trimming took 2 bases from V and 0 from J, leaving 17 bases between them. This chain's CDR3 is CASSERSGWSGSYEQYF. CDR3 DNA sequence: TGTGCCAGCAGTGAACGGTCAGGCTGGTCGGGCTCCTACGAGCAGTACTTC.

The rearrangement links TRBV6-1 to TRBJ2-5; maybe TRBD2 (5 bases). With 8 bases removed from V and 7 bases from J, the gap between germline ends came to 20 bases. This CDR3 contains 14 residues. CDR1 and CDR2 (germline): MNHNS, SASEGT. The CDR3 DNA reads as TGTGCCAGCGCCCAAAGGGAGCGAAAAGGGACCCAGTACTTC. Its protein is CASAQRERKGTQYF.

The V gene is TRBV9, the J gene TRBJ2-7; weak D call: TRBD1 (5 bases). Germline lookup yields CDR1 SGDLS and CDR2 YYNGEE. The CDR3 is 14 residues long. Between the trimmed V and J ends, which lost 0 bases and 2 bases, there was a span of 9 bases. CDR3 loop: CASSVDDRAYEQYF. The CDR3 DNA follows: TGTGCCAGCAGCGTAGATGACAGAGCCTACGAGCAGTACTTC.

This clone has only one observation. The chain carries TRBV6-4 and TRBJ2-2; TRBD1 is a possible D gene (5 bases). Germline CDR1 MRHNA, CDR2 SNTAGT. The CDR3 has 15 amino acids. Trimming took off 6 bases at V and 1 base at J, with 12 bases between the two ends. The CDR3 coding sequence is TGTGCCAGCAGGCGACAGTCAGAGAACACCGGGGAGCTGTTTTTT. This encodes CASRRQSENTGELFF.

The rearrangement links TRBV7-2 to TRBJ2-7; 7 bases agree with TRBD2. Losses at the gene ends were 5 bases for V and 2 bases for J; bases not matched to a gene: 3. CDR1 is SGHTA, CDR2 FQGNSA, per germline. The CDR3 is 13 residues long. This chain's CDR3 is CASSTREAYEQYF. The CDR3 DNA follows: TGTGCCAGCAGCACTCGGGAGGCCTACGAGCAGTACTTC.

The rearrangement uses TRBV7-8 and TRBJ2-5; possibly TRBD2 for D (6 bases). The CDR3 length is 17 residues. Between the trimmed V and J ends, which lost 7 bases and 4 bases, there was a span of 25 bases. Germline V lookup: CDR1 SGHVS, CDR2 FQNEAQ. CDR3 region: CASTQTITAGSRETQYF. DNA of the CDR3: TGTGCCAGCACCCAAACGATAACGGCGGGGAGTAGAGAGACCCAGTACTTC.

This chain joins TRBV7-2 and TRBJ2-7; D may match TRBD1 or TRBD2 (5 bases each). The CDR3 is 14 residues long. V lost 5 bases and J lost 2, with 13 bases in between. Germline V CDR1 and CDR2: SGHTA, FQGNSA. CDR3 protein: CASSTGPLTYEQYF. The CDR3 nucleotides read TGTGCCAGCAGCACGGGACCGCTAACCTACGAGCAGTACTTC.

V is TRBV9 and J is TRBJ2-1, with no clear D. The germline V gene encodes CDR1 SGDLS and CDR2 YYNGEE. V was shortened by 0 bases and J by 9 bases, with 16 bases between the two germline ends. CDR3 size: 15 residues. CDR3 sequence: CASSVADGRLGEQFF. CDR3 in DNA: TGTGCCAGCAGCGTAGCGGACGGTCGCCTCGGTGAGCAGTTCTTC.

This clone was recorded once. This CDR3 is also generated by other DNA sequences in the sample. This sequence joins TRBV4-2 and TRBJ2-2, with D perhaps assigned TRBD1 or TRBD2 (5 bases each). There are 16 residues in the CDR3. Trimming removed 2 bases at V and 7 bases at J, with 17 bases between. Germline V CDR1 and CDR2: LGHNA, YNFKEQ. CDR3 loop: CASSQSPQGAGGELFF. CDR3 DNA sequence: TGTGCCAGCAGCCAATCTCCTCAGGGAGCCGGCGGGGAGCTGTTTTTT.

V usage is TRBV6-6 and J usage is TRBJ2-5; 7 nucleotides line up with TRBD1. The CDR3 is made up of 13 amino acids. The ends lost 6 bases at V and 3 bases at J; junction bases unmatched: 4. CDR1 is MNHNY, CDR2 SVGAGI, per germline (reference sequence). The CDR3 sequence is CASRDQGEETQYF. In DNA, the CDR3 is TGTGCCAGCAGGGATCAGGGGGAAGAGACCCAGTACTTC.

In this sample, this clone turned up once. The chain combines TRBV2 with TRBJ2-4, with a weak D call TRBD2 (7 bases). Deletions cut 1 base from V and 6 bases from J, with 19 bases between. The CDR3 contains 17 residues. In germline, CDR1 is SNHLY, CDR2 FYNNEI. The CDR3: CASSEGAHQGRGNIQYF. The CDR3 DNA reads TGTGCCAGCAGTGAAGGGGCCCACCAGGGGAGGGGAAACATTCAGTACTTC.

The genes are TRBV6-1 and TRBJ2-2, with 12 bases matching TRBD2. CDR1 is MNHNS, CDR2 SASEGT, per germline. The V segment lost 10 bases and the J segment 1 base; nucleotides outside the gene matches: 4. The CDR3 covers 15 residues. CDR3 sequence (DNA): TGTGCCACCAGGACTAGCGGGGTGAACACCGGGGAGCTGTTTTTT. Translating gives CATRTSGVNTGELFF.

This sequence joins TRBV6-1 and TRBJ1-1; perhaps TRBD1 as D (5 bases). V lost 6 bases and J lost 11, with 19 bases in between. CDR3 length equals 13 residues. Germline-derived CDR1 and CDR2 are MNHNS and SASEGT. For the CDR3, the DNA is TGTGCCAGCAGCGAGACCTCCTATGAGGGGGCTTTCTTT. Translation: CASSETSYEGAFF.

The chain carries TRBV18 and TRBJ1-2, with TRBD1 matching 7 bases. Germline V gives CDR1 KGHSH, CDR2 LQKENI. V gave up 6 bases and J gave up 3 bases; unmatched junction bases: 7. The CDR3 extends over 14 amino acids. Written as DNA, the CDR3 is TGTGCCAGCTCGCGGGACACAGGGGACTATGGCTACACCTTC. It yields the protein CASSRDTGDYGYTF.